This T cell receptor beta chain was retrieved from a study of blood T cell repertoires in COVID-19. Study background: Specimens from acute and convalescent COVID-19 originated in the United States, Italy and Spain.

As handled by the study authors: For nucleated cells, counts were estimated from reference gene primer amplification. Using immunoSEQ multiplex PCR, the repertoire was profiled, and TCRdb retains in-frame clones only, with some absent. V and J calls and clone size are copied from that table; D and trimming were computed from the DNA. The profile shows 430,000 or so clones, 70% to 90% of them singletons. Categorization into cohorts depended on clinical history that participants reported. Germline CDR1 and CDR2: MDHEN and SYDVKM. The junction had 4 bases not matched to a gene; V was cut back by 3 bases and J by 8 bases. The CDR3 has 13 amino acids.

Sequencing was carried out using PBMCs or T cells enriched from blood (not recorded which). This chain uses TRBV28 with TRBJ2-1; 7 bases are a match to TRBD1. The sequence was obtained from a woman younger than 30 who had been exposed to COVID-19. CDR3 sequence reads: CASSFFQGDEQFF. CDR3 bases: TGTGCCAGCAGTTTTTTCCAGGGGGATGAGCAGTTCTTC.